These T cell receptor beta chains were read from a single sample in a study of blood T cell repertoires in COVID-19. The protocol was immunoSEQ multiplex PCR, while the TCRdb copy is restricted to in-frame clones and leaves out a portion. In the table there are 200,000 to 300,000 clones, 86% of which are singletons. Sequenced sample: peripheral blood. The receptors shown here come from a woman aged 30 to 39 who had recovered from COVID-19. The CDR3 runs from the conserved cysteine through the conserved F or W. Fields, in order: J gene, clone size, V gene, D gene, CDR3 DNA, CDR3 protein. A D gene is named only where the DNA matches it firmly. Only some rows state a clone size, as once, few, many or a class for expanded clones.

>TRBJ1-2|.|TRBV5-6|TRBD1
TGTGCCAGCAGCCGCCGGGACAGCTATGGCTACACCTTC
CASSRRDSYGYTF
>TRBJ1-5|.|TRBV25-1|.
TGTGCCAGTCAGGGCCCCAATCAGCCCCAGCATTTT
CASQGPNQPQHF
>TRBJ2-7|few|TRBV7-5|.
TGTGTCAGAAGCTTAAGACTAGCGGGGGGGCCTCTTATCTCCTACGAGCAGTACTTC
CVRSLRLAGGPLISYEQYF
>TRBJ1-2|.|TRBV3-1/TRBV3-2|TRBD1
TGTGCCAGCAGCGACAGGGGGCAGGACTATGGCTACACCTTC
CASSDRGQDYGYTF
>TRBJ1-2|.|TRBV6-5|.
TGTGCCAGCAGTAAACCTACAGGGCGCTACACCTTC
CASSKPTGRYTF
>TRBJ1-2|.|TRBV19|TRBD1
TGTGCCAGTTATGACAGGGTAGGCTATGGCTACACCTTC
CASYDRVGYGYTF
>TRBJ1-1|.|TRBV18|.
TGTGCCAGCTCACCTCAGGGCACGCCGAACACTGAAGCTTTCTTT
CASSPQGTPNTEAFF
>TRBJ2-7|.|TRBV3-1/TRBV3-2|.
TGTGCCAGCAGTCCAGACATTTCCCTTGTGAACGAGCAGTACTTC
CASSPDISLVNEQYF
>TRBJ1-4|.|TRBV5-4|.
TGTGCCAGCAGCCCTGGAGGCGGGCCCCGCGAAAAACTGTTTTTT
CASSPGGGPREKLFF
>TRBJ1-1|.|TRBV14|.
TGTGCCAGCAGCCAAGATATGAACACTGAAGCTTTCTTT
CASSQDMNTEAFF
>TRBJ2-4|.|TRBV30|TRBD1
TGTGCCTGGACAGTTACGACAGGGGGGAACATTCAGTACTTC
CAWTVTTGGNIQYF
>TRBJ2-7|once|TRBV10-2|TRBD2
TGCGCCAGCAGTGCTAGCGGGGGGGCCTACGAGCAGTACTTC
CASSASGGAYEQYF
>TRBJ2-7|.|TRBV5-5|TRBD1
TGTGCCAGCAGCTCGACAGGGGGCGCTTACTACGAGCAGTACTTC
CASSSTGGAYYEQYF
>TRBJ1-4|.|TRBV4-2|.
TGTGCCAGCAGCCAAGATAATAGGGCAGGGACTAATGAAAAACTGTTTTTT
CASSQDNRAGTNEKLFF
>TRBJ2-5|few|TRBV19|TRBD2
TGTGCCAGTAGTATGAGCGGGGGAGTCCAAGAGACCCAGTACTTC
CASSMSGGVQETQYF
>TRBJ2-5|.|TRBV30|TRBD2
TGTGCCTGGAGTGGGTTAGCGGGGTCCCAAGAGACCCAGTACTTC
CAWSGLAGSQETQYF
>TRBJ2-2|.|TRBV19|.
TGTGCCAGTAGTACCCCCCAGGGTATGGGCACCGGGGAGCTGTTTTTT
CASSTPQGMGTGELFF
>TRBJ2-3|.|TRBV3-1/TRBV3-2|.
TGTGCCAGCAGCCAAGACTATCGTTCAGATACGCAGTATTTT
CASSQDYRSDTQYF
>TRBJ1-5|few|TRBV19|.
TGTGCCAGTACCCCAATTGCGGGTCAGCCCCAGCATTTT
CASTPIAGQPQHF
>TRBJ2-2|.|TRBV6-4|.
TGTGCCAGCAGTGGGGGGCGCAGGCTTGGGAGGGCCACCGGGGAGCTGTTTTTT
CASSGGRRLGRATGELFF
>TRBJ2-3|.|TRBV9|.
TGTGCCAGCAGCGTAGGTCCAGGACTCAGCACAGATACGCAGTATTTT
CASSVGPGLSTDTQYF
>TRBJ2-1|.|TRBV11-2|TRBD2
TGTGCCAGCAGCCTCGGGCGGGGGACGGGCAATGAGCAGTTCTTC
CASSLGRGTGNEQFF
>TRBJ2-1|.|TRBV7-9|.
TGTGCCAGCAGCGGACCAGGGGGGAGCTCCTACAATGAGCAGTTCTTC
CASSGPGGSSYNEQFF
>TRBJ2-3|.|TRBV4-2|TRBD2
TGTGCCAGCAGCCAAGGGCGGGGGGCCGCAGATACGCAGTATTTT
CASSQGRGAADTQYF
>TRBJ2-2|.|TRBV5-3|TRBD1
TGTGCCAGAAGCTTGAAGGACAGGGTTGCGAACACCGGGGAGCTGTTTTTT
CARSLKDRVANTGELFF
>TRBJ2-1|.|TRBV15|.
TGTGCCACCAGCAGAGATGAAAGGGGTTCGAACTACAATGAGCAGTTCTTC
CATSRDERGSNYNEQFF
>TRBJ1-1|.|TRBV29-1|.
TGCAGCGTTGAAGATCTCATGGGGGCGAACACTGAAGCTTTCTTT
CSVEDLMGANTEAFF